These T cell receptor beta chains were read from a single sample in a study of OX40 agonist ivuxolimab in advanced cancers. The assay was immunoSEQ multiplex PCR, and TCRdb's table has in-frame clones only and misses some. Here the sample spans over 50,000 clones, 89% being singletons. The sequences come from CD4+ or CD8+ T cells sorted from blood, collected in a trial of the OX40 agonist ivuxolimab. These receptors were taken from an adult with an advanced solid tumor such as melanoma, head and neck, liver or kidney cancer. The CDR3 runs from the conserved cysteine through the conserved F or W. The D gene is left open where the match is weak. Clone size is given for some rows only: seen once, a few or many times, or a class if the clone is expanded.

D,J,size,V,length,DNA,CDR3
NA,TRBJ1-5,medium-sized,TRBV2,17,TGTGCCAGCAGTGATCCCCACAGGGAGGTAGGGGATCAGCCCCAGCATTTT,CASSDPHREVGDQPQHF
NA,TRBJ2-1,NA,TRBV7-9,11,TGTGCCAGCAGTTATACTAATGAGCAGTTCTTC,CASSYTNEQFF
TRBD2,TRBJ2-2,NA,TRBV9,17,TGTGCCAGCAGCGCCAGAAGCGGGAGGGGAGACACCGGGGAGCTGTTTTTT,CASSARSGRGDTGELFF
NA,TRBJ1-6,NA,TRBV28,14,TGTGCCAGCAGTCCACTACAGGGTAGTTCACCCCTCCACTTT,CASSPLQGSSPLHF
NA,TRBJ1-2,once,TRBV5-1,12,TGCGCCAGCAGCTTGGCCCGAGTGGGTTACACCTTC,CASSLARVGYTF
NA,TRBJ1-4,NA,TRBV7-8,18,TGTGCCAGCAGCCAAGGACCGGGAAATCGAAATACTAATGAAAAACTGTTTTTT,CASSQGPGNRNTNEKLFF
NA,TRBJ2-2,NA,TRBV7-9,13,TGTGCCAGCAGCATAAAGTACGCCGGGGAGCTGTTTTTT,CASSIKYAGELFF
NA,TRBJ2-7,NA,TRBV14,11,TGTGCCAGCAGCCAAGGTTACGAGCAGTACTTC,CASSQGYEQYF
NA,TRBJ2-1,NA,TRBV28,18,TGTGCCAGCAGTTTACTCCCCCTCATTGGGGACCGATACAATGAGCAGTTCTTC,CASSLLPLIGDRYNEQFF
NA,TRBJ2-7,NA,TRBV29-1,14,TGCAGCGTCGAAACCCGTAGCGGCTCCTACGAGCAGTACTTC,CSVETRSGSYEQYF
TRBD1,TRBJ2-1,NA,TRBV9,13,TGTGCCAGCAGCGAGACAGGGGTGAATGAGCAGTTCTTC,CASSETGVNEQFF
TRBD1,TRBJ2-7,few,TRBV30,15,TGTGCCTGGAGTGTGGGGGGACAGGGGGCCTACGAGCAGTACTTC,CAWSVGGQGAYEQYF
NA,TRBJ2-7,once,TRBV7-6,15,TGTGCCAGCAGCTTAGGGGACGTGCCTGCCTACGAGCAGTACTTC,CASSLGDVPAYEQYF
TRBD1,TRBJ2-3,NA,TRBV11-3,18,TGTGCCAGCAGCTTAGTCAGCCGAGGGGGCGCAGGTACAGATACGCAGTATTTT,CASSLVSRGGAGTDTQYF
NA,TRBJ2-1,NA,TRBV4-2,14,TGTGCCAGCAGCCAAACAGGGTCTAGTGACGAGCAGTTCTTC,CASSQTGSSDEQFF
NA,TRBJ2-4,few,TRBV18,15,TGTGCCAGCTCAAACACGGCCTCCTCCGGGGACATTCAGTACTTC,CASSNTASSGDIQYF
NA,TRBJ2-7,NA,TRBV27,14,TGTGCCAGTCTGCCTGAGGCAGGGTACTACGAGCAGTACTTC,CASLPEAGYYEQYF
NA,TRBJ2-7,NA,TRBV4-2,13,TGTGCCAGCAGCCAAGCGGCGGGAAGGGAGCAGTACTTC,CASSQAAGREQYF
TRBD1,TRBJ2-7,NA,TRBV28,14,TGTGCCAGCAGTGAAACAGGGGATACCTACGAGCAGTACTTC,CASSETGDTYEQYF
NA,TRBJ1-5,NA,TRBV7-6,14,TGTGCCAGCAGCTCCGGGCCGGACGGTCAGCCCCAGCATTTT,CASSSGPDGQPQHF
NA,TRBJ2-7,NA,TRBV28,14,TGTGCCAGCAGTTTAAGTCAGGGTGGCCACGAGCAGTACTTC,CASSLSQGGHEQYF
NA,TRBJ2-5,NA,TRBV15,16,TGTGCCACCAGCAGAGAGTCATCGAGCGCACAAGAGACCCAGTACTTC,CATSRESSSAQETQYF
NA,TRBJ2-1,NA,TRBV7-8,15,TGTGCCAGCAGCCCGGGGGGCGGGAGTTGGGATGAGCAGTTCTTC,CASSPGGGSWDEQFF
NA,TRBJ2-7,medium-sized,TRBV7-9,16,TGTGCCAGCAGCTTAGAGGGGTCCCAAAATCCTTACGAGCAGTACTTC,CASSLEGSQNPYEQYF
TRBD1,TRBJ2-1,NA,TRBV19,18,TGTGCCAGTAGTATAGGCCAGGGGGCTATCCCTTTTTACAATGAGCAGTTCTTC,CASSIGQGAIPFYNEQFF
NA,TRBJ2-7,NA,TRBV4-2,13,TGTGCCAGCAGCCCTTGGATGCTGGACGAGCAGTACTTC,CASSPWMLDEQYF